This T cell receptor (beta chain) derives from a study of shared clonotypes between healthy human individuals. Study results and caveats: The study found lower generation probabilities in non-shared clonotypes than in those shared by all four donors. Clonotype sharing across a handful of donors was observed for about 5.2% of naive CD4 clonotypes.

This CDR3 comprises 20 residues. J lost 9 bases, V lost 10 bases, and 29 bases had no gene match. Germline lookup yields CDR1 WNHNN and CDR2 SYGVQD (reference sequence). Note on this clone: Antigen unknown.

Those who donated were healthy HIV-negative adults, with no recent acute infections or vaccinations reported. This table comes from immunoSEQ multiplex PCR, and its TCRdb copy is limited to in-frame clones, with some not included. Of some 2,500,000 clones detected, 90% to 95% appear once; the ten largest clones hold about 0.34%. This clonotype was sampled from a man between 18 and 29 years old in good health. Some clones in this sample may be carry-over from other donors' samples. Sample: naive CD4+ T cells from PBMCs. Subset: CD45RA+ positively selected. J is TRBJ2-1 and V is TRBV10-1; 11 bases are a match to TRBD2. CDR3 amino acids: CANPCPGLAAQEAADREQFF. The DNA of the CDR3 is TGCGCCAACCCATGCCCGGGACTAGCGGCCCAAGAGGCCGCGGATCGTGAGCAGTTCTTC.